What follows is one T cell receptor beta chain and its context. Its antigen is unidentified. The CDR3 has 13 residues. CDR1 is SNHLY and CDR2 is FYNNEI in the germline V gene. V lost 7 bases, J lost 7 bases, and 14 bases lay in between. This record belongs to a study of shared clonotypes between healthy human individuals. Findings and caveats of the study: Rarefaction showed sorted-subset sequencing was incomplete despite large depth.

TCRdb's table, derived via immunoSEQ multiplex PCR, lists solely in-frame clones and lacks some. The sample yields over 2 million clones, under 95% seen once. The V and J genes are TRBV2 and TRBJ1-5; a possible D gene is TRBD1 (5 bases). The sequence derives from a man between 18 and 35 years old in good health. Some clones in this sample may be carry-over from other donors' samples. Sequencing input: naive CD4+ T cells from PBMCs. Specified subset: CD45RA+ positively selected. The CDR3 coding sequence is TGTGCCAGCATCGGGGCCAGAAACCAGCCCCAGCATTTT. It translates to CASIGARNQPQHF.